Following are 28 T cell receptor beta chains from one sample sequenced in a study of blood T cell repertoires in COVID-19. The assay was immunoSEQ multiplex PCR, and TCRdb's table has in-frame clones only and misses some. The sample holds 350,000 to 450,000 clones, approximately 90% seen once. The specimen was PBMCs or T cells enriched from blood (not recorded which). The receptors here all came from a woman aged 40 to 50 who had been exposed to COVID-19.

This clone appeared a few times. The CDR3 DNA is TGTGCCAGCAGCCAGGGAGGGACGGGGGGTGGTGGCTACACCTTC. This sequence encodes CASSQGGTGGGGYTF. The chain couples TRBV4-2 to TRBJ1-2; tentative D call: TRBD1 (5 bases). Per germline, CDR1 LGHNA and CDR2 YNFKEQ. The germline V and J ends were trimmed by 3 bases and 7 bases, with 18 bases remaining between them. The CDR3 is made up of 15 amino acids.

The rearrangement links TRBV5-1 to TRBJ1-1; 7 nucleotides match TRBD1. The V and J ends lost 2 bases and 2 bases, in that order; junction bases with no gene match: 3. Germline-derived CDR1 and CDR2 are SGHRS and YFSETQ. This CDR3 comprises 14 residues. Here the CDR3 reads CASSLQGQNTEAFF. The CDR3 region has the DNA TGCGCCAGCAGCTTACAGGGGCAAAACACTGAAGCTTTCTTT.

The chain couples TRBV19 to TRBJ2-7; D unclear. The germline CDR1 and CDR2 sequences are LNHDA and SQIVND (reference sequence). This CDR3 contains 14 residues. V lost 6 bases, J lost 2 bases, and 14 bases lay in between. The CDR3 region is CASSPGGFPYEQYF. DNA for the CDR3: TGTGCCAGTAGCCCCGGCGGATTCCCCTACGAGCAGTACTTC.

This clone was found a few times. The V and J genes are TRBV30 and TRBJ1-4; D perhaps matches TRBD1 (5 bases). From germline, CDR1 is GTSNPN and CDR2 SVGIG (reference sequence). V was cut by 2 bases and J by 2 bases, with 9 bases left in between. The CDR3 runs to 14 residues. The CDR3 spells CAWSPRQTNEKLFF. Here the CDR3 DNA reads TGTGCCTGGAGTCCCCGACAGACTAATGAAAAACTGTTTTTT.

As for this clone: Different DNA sequences within this sample yield the same CDR3. The V gene is TRBV6-5, the J gene TRBJ2-7; 9 bases line up with TRBD1. This CDR3 has 14 residues. The V gene's germline CDR1 is MNHEY and CDR2 SVGAGI. V was pared by 4 bases and J by 2 bases, with 3 bases of the junction left unmatched. In nucleotides, the CDR3 is TGTGCCAGCAGTTCGGGACAGGGCGCCTACGAGCAGTACTTC. This sequence encodes CASSSGQGAYEQYF.

The chain uses TRBV5-4 and TRBJ2-1, with 13 bases that match TRBD2. This CDR3 is built from 15 residues. Germline assignment: CDR1 SGHNT and CDR2 YYREEE (reference sequence). With V trimmed by 4 bases and J by 6 bases, 4 bases remained unmatched. The CDR3 sequence: CASSRTSGSPNEQFF. The CDR3 region has the DNA TGTGCCAGCAGCCGGACTAGCGGGAGTCCCAATGAGCAGTTCTTC.

The chain carries TRBV2 and TRBJ1-5, with 8 bases that match TRBD1. The germline CDR1 and CDR2 sequences are SNHLY and FYNNEI. The junction had 5 bases not matched to a gene; V was cut back by 5 bases and J by 2 bases. This CDR3 region has 15 residues. DNA of the CDR3: TGTGCCAGCAGTAAACAGGGACAGGGCAATCAGCCCCAGCATTTT. Protein product: CASSKQGQGNQPQHF.

The chain recombines TRBV13 with TRBJ2-7; D call uncertain. The CDR3 sequence is 19 residues long. CDR1 PRHDT and CDR2 FYEKMQ come from the germline V gene (reference sequence). The ends were cut back, 5 bases at V and 0 bases at J, with 26 bases in the middle. CDR3 nucleotides: TGTGCCAGCAGCCGAATGAGAAAATTAGACGGCGGCAGCTCCTACGAGCAGTACTTC. Translation: CASSRMRKLDGGSSYEQYF. Looking up the rest from reference TRBV13 and TRBJ2-7 gives the full variable domain: AAGVIQSPRHLIKEKRETATLKCYPIPRHDTVYWYQQGPGQDPQFLISFYEKMQSDKGSIPDRFSAQQFSDYHSELNMSSLELGDSALYFCASSRMRKLDGGSSYEQYFGPGTRLTVT.

The chain uses TRBV10-3 and TRBJ1-1; D not resolved. CDR3 length: 12 residues. The V gene lost 6 bases and the J gene lost 4 bases, with 9 bases spanning the gap. Germline assignment: CDR1 ENHRY and CDR2 SYGVKD. CDR3 sequence reads: CAISFGPTEAFF. CDR3 DNA sequence: TGTGCCATCAGCTTCGGTCCCACTGAAGCTTTCTTT.

V gene TRBV6-5 combines with J gene TRBJ1-5; D call uncertain. The CDR3 is 14 amino acids. Germline CDR1 MNHEY, CDR2 SVGAGI. Trimming cost V 7 bases and J 0 bases, with 10 bases left between them. The CDR3 is CASTPTGSNQPQHF. Written as DNA, the CDR3 is TGTGCCAGCACCCCGACGGGTAGCAATCAGCCCCAGCATTTT.

The CDR3 here is CASRVVGQTNEAFF. CDR3 DNA sequence: TGCGCCAGCAGGGTGGTCGGACAAACAAATGAAGCTTTCTTT. The rearrangement joins TRBV5-1 to TRBJ1-1; D is possibly TRBD1 (5 bases). The germline V gene encodes CDR1 SGHRS and CDR2 YFSETQ. V lost 5 bases, J lost 7 bases, and 18 bases lay in between. The CDR3 runs to 14 residues.

J is TRBJ1-3 and V is TRBV1. TRBV1 corresponds to a pseudogene. The CDR3 covers 17 residues. The CDR3 reads CTSSQAGRGSSGNTIYF. Written as DNA, the CDR3 is TGCACCAGCAGCCAAGCGGGTCGAGGGAGCTCTGGAAACACCATATATTTT.

The chain carries TRBV5-1 and TRBJ1-1, with TRBD1 matching 7 bases. Trimming cost V 0 bases and J 1 base; bases outside gene matches: 6. The CDR3 runs 16 residues. Per the germline V gene, CDR1 is SGHRS and CDR2 is YFSETQ. The CDR3 here is CASSLGGQLGNTEAFF. In nucleotides, the CDR3 is TGCGCCAGCAGCTTGGGGGGACAGTTGGGGAACACTGAAGCTTTCTTT.

The rearrangement links TRBV20-1 to TRBJ2-1, with TRBD1 matching over 10 bases. The CDR3 spans 13 residues. CDR1 is DFQATT and CDR2 is SNEGSKA in the germline V gene (reference sequence). V lost 3 bases and J lost 10; bases outside the gene matches: 6. This CDR3 is CSASRQGAWEQFF. In DNA form, the CDR3 reads TGCAGTGCTAGTAGACAGGGGGCTTGGGAGCAGTTCTTC.

The chain recombines TRBV5-4 with TRBJ1-2; tentatively, D is TRBD1 (6 bases). The CDR3 is made up of 14 amino acids. The V gene's germline CDR1 is SGHNT and CDR2 YYREEE (reference sequence). Trimming left V 5 bases short and J 3 bases short, with 14 bases between. Here the CDR3 DNA reads TGTGCCAGCAGATCATTGACAGGTGACTATGGCTACACCTTC. This encodes CASRSLTGDYGYTF.

The J gene is TRBJ1-3, the V gene TRBV19, with D perhaps matching TRBD1 (5 bases). V lost 6 bases and J lost 2, with 14 bases in between. The germline V gene has CDR1 LNHDA and CDR2 SQIVND (reference sequence). The CDR3 consists of 15 residues. The CDR3 region has the DNA TGTGCCAGTAGGCGGGGGGTATCGGCTGGAAACACCATATATTTT. Amino acids: CASRRGVSAGNTIYF.

The chain employs TRBV5-6 and TRBJ1-1; D may be TRBD1 (6 bases). Looked up from germline, CDR1 is SGHDT and CDR2 is YYEEEE. The CDR3 has 14 amino acids. Trimming pared 4 bases from V and 1 base from J, leaving 11 bases between. The CDR3 coding sequence is TGTGCCAGCAGCCCGGACAGTCCGAACACTGAAGCTTTCTTT. Translating gives CASSPDSPNTEAFF.

J is TRBJ2-1 and V is TRBV10-1; TRBD2 aligns across 8 bases. Trimming at V came to 8 bases and at J to 6 bases, leaving 6 bases not matched to a gene. CDR1 is WNHNN and CDR2 is SYGVQD in the germline V gene (reference sequence). The CDR3 is made up of 13 amino acids. The CDR3, as DNA: TGCGCCAGCGGACGGGCGGGAGGCAATGAGCAGTTCTTC. Amino acids: CASGRAGGNEQFF.

This chain joins TRBV7-9 and TRBJ2-7, with 7 positions matching TRBD1. CDR3 size: 15 residues. Germline-derived CDR1 and CDR2 are SEHNR and FQNEAQ (reference sequence). With 5 bases clipped from V and 2 bases from J, the junction kept 9 bases outside the gene matches. DNA of the CDR3: TGTGCCAGCAGCCATTCCGGGACAGCTACCTACGAGCAGTACTTC. This translates into CASSHSGTATYEQYF.

V gene TRBV15 combines with J gene TRBJ2-7, with D hard to call. The length of the CDR3 is 15 residues. Germline CDR1 LNHNV, CDR2 YYDKDF (reference sequence). V was pared by 0 bases and J by 0 bases, with 9 bases between. The chain's CDR3 is CATSRDLLVSYEQYF. The CDR3 DNA follows: TGTGCCACCAGCAGAGATCTCTTAGTCTCCTACGAGCAGTACTTC.

V is TRBV9 and J is TRBJ2-5; TRBD1 matches 7 bases. V gave up 4 bases and J gave up 1 base; unmatched junction bases: 4. CDR1 SGDLS and CDR2 YYNGEE come from the germline V gene. The CDR3 is 14 amino acids. The DNA of the CDR3 is TGTGCCAGCAGCCCCTGGACAGGCCAAGAGACCCAGTACTTC. This gives the protein CASSPWTGQETQYF. Looking up the rest from reference TRBV9 and TRBJ2-5 gives the full variable domain: DSGVTQTPKHLITATGQRVTLRCSPRSGDLSVYWYQQSLDQGLQFLIQYYNGEERAKGNILERFSAQQFPDLHSELNLSSLELGDSALYFCASSPWTGQETQYFGPGTRLLVL.

The rearrangement uses TRBV6-4 and TRBJ1-4; 7 positions agree with TRBD1. This CDR3 contains 16 residues. The trim removed 4 bases at V and 7 bases at J, leaving 12 bases unmatched. Germline assignment: CDR1 MRHNA and CDR2 SNTAGT. The CDR3, as DNA: TGTGCCAGCAGTGGGCCGGACAGGACTTTTAGTGAAAAACTGTTTTTT. The encoded protein is CASSGPDRTFSEKLFF.

The chain employs TRBV30 and TRBJ1-5; maybe TRBD1 (5 bases). The CDR3 has 15 amino acids. From germline, CDR1 is GTSNPN and CDR2 SVGIG (reference sequence). The germline V and J ends were trimmed by 3 bases and 0 bases, with 12 bases remaining between them. This CDR3 is CAWSKGGGSNQPQHF. In DNA form, the CDR3 reads TGTGCCTGGAGCAAAGGCGGGGGTAGCAATCAGCCCCAGCATTTT.

The chain carries TRBV19 and TRBJ1-3, with D unclear. The CDR3 loop spans 16 amino acids. The germline gives CDR1 LNHDA, CDR2 SQIVND (reference sequence). Trimming stripped 6 bases from V and 0 bases from J, with 15 bases between. CDR3 nucleotide sequence: TGTGCCAGTAGCCTGGGCGACGCTCACTCTGGAAACACCATATATTTT. Protein product: CASSLGDAHSGNTIYF.

The CDR3 spells CASIAGAGNTIYF. The CDR3 DNA sequence: TGTGCCAGCATAGCAGGGGCTGGAAACACCATATATTTT. The chain couples TRBV6-5 to TRBJ1-3, with D perhaps matching TRBD1 (6 bases). This CDR3 contains 13 residues. The V and J ends lost 7 bases and 2 bases respectively, with 9 bases between them. Per the germline V gene, CDR1 is MNHEY and CDR2 is SVGAGI.

V and J are TRBV29-1 and TRBJ1-1; possible D gene TRBD1, 6 bases. CDR3 size: 13 residues. Between the trimmed V and J ends, which lost 6 bases and 4 bases, there was a span of 15 bases. Germline V gives CDR1 SQVTM, CDR2 ANQGSEA. This chain's CDR3 is CSVHRVDTTEAFF. The CDR3 DNA sequence: TGCAGCGTCCACAGGGTGGACACCACTGAAGCTTTCTTT.

The rearrangement uses TRBV11-3 and TRBJ1-2; 12 bases agree with TRBD1. Germline assignment: CDR1 SGHNT and CDR2 YENEEA. V gave up 3 bases and J gave up 2 bases; unmatched junction bases: 7. The CDR3 spans 17 residues. The CDR3 protein is CASSLGQGALENYGYTF. The CDR3 region has the DNA TGTGCCAGCAGCTTGGGACAGGGGGCTCTTGAGAACTATGGCTACACCTTC.

V and J are TRBV9 and TRBJ1-6; 8 positions match TRBD1. Germline assignment: CDR1 SGDLS and CDR2 YYNGEE. J lost 7 bases, V lost 3 bases, and 9 bases had no gene match. The CDR3 contains 16 residues. The CDR3, as DNA: TGTGCCAGCAGCGGCCGGATGGACAGGGACAATTCACCCCTCCACTTT. Translating it yields CASSGRMDRDNSPLHF.